The 3 T cell receptor beta chains below come from one sample, sequenced in a study of blood T cell repertoires in COVID-19. Produced via immunoSEQ multiplex PCR; TCRdb's table is partial and in-frame only. The data show 200,000 or so clones, 80% to 85% seen once. The sample consisted of PBMCs or T cells enriched from blood (not recorded which). These receptors came from a middle-aged man who had recovered from COVID-19.

V and J are TRBV18 and TRBJ1-3; D is possibly TRBD1 (5 bases). The CDR3 extends over 14 amino acids. V was clipped by 3 bases and J by 8 bases, with 14 bases between them. Per the germline V gene, CDR1 is KGHSH and CDR2 is LQKENI. For the CDR3, the DNA is TGTGCCAGCTCACCGGCCAGGGTGACCGACACCATATATTTT. It specifies CASSPARVTDTIYF.

The V gene is TRBV5-4, the J gene TRBJ2-7, with TRBD2 matching over 13 bases. CDR3 length: 17 residues. The ends lost 3 bases at V and 2 bases at J; junction bases unmatched: 8. Germline CDR1 SGHNT, CDR2 YYREEE (reference sequence). The CDR3 bases are TGTGCCAGCAGCTCCGAGGGACTAGCGGGGTTAGCCTACGAGCAGTACTTC. Translation: CASSSEGLAGLAYEQYF.

The rearrangement joins TRBV2 to TRBJ1-2; 11 positions agree with TRBD1. In germline, CDR1 is SNHLY, CDR2 FYNNEI. CDR3 size: 15 residues. V dropped 4 bases and J dropped 2; count of bases not matched to a gene: 3. The CDR3 DNA follows: TGTGCCAGCAGTGGGTGGGACAGGGGGAACTATGGCTACACCTTC. Translated: CASSGWDRGNYGYTF.